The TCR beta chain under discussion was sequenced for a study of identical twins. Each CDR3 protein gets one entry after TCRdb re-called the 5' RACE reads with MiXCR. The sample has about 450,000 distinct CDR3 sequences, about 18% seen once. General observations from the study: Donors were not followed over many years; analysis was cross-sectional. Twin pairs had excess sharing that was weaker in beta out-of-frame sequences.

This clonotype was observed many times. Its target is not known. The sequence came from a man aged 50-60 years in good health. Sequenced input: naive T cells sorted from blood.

Here the CDR3 DNA reads TGTGCCAGCAGTTCTTTGGATAACGACGAAGAGCAGTACTTC. Protein sequence: CASSSLDNDEEQYF. The V call is TRBV6-5, the J call TRBJ2-7, with D unclear. Germline V lookup: CDR1 MNHEY, CDR2 SVGAGI. The CDR3 is made up of 14 amino acids. V lost 4 bases, J lost 7 bases, and 17 bases lay in between.